The next 6 T cell receptor beta chains were all read from a single sample in a study of T cells in tumors after PD-1 blockade. Measured with immunoSEQ multiplex PCR; TCRdb has only the in-frame clones, and not every one. The sample shows approximately 47,000 clones, roughly three quarters of them seen only once. Material: PBMCs, obtained before anti-PD-1 therapy. The receptors here all came from a human donor with advanced basal cell or squamous cell carcinoma (not recorded which).

The J gene is TRBJ1-5, the V gene TRBV5-6; D gene ambiguous. Germline CDR1 is SGHDT and CDR2 is YYEEEE. This CDR3 comprises 13 residues. Deletions cut 3 bases from V and 1 base from J, with 5 bases between. The CDR3 loop reads CASSSRSNQPQHF. CDR3 in DNA: TGTGCCAGCAGCTCCCGGAGCAATCAGCCCCAGCATTTT.

This chain joins TRBV5-1 and TRBJ2-3; D gene ambiguous. The CDR3 is 14 residues long. Germline assignment: CDR1 SGHRS and CDR2 YFSETQ. The V end was cut by 3 bases, the J end by 2 bases, with 10 bases between. The CDR3 region has the DNA TGCGCCAGCAGCTGGGCGGTCCTCACAGATACGCAGTATTTT. Its protein is CASSWAVLTDTQYF.

The CDR3 protein is CASSSVTGIDEQFF. CDR3 nucleotides: TGTGCCAGCAGCTCCGTGACTGGTATAGATGAGCAGTTCTTC. The gene calls are TRBV7-9 and TRBJ2-1; the D is unclear. The CDR3 runs to 14 residues. Germline loops: CDR1 SEHNR, CDR2 FQNEAQ (reference sequence). V was pared by 4 bases and J by 8 bases, with 15 bases between.

Written as DNA, the CDR3 is TGTGCCAGCAGTGACAGGGGAGGCACTGAAGCTTTCTTT. Translation gives CASSDRGGTEAFF. The chain is built from TRBV2 and TRBJ1-1, with a weak D call TRBD1 (6 bases). Trimming took off 3 bases at V and 4 bases at J, with 9 bases between the two ends. This CDR3 region has 13 residues. Germline values: CDR1 SNHLY, CDR2 FYNNEI.

The genes are TRBV29-1 and TRBJ2-5; D gene ambiguous. Trimming pared 3 bases from V and 5 bases from J, leaving 19 bases between. The CDR3 contains 15 residues. CDR1 is SQVTM and CDR2 is ANQGSEA in the germline V gene. The CDR3 protein is CSVDDGSLQTETQYF. The CDR3 coding sequence is TGCAGCGTTGATGATGGCAGCCTCCAAACGGAGACCCAGTACTTC.

The chain links TRBV5-4 to TRBJ2-3; 8 bases are shared with TRBD2. J lost 0 bases, V lost 4 bases, and 4 bases had no gene match. Per the germline V gene, CDR1 is SGHNT and CDR2 is YYREEE (reference sequence). The CDR3 is 15 residues long. CDR3 in amino acids: CASSQTSASTDTQYF. Here the CDR3 DNA reads TGTGCCAGCAGCCAGACTAGCGCAAGCACAGATACGCAGTATTTT.